The present T cell receptor beta chain was sequenced within a study of shared clonotypes between healthy human individuals (dated by TCRdb to about 2020). As for the study more broadly: Two women and three men aged 18 to 49 years were included in the cohort. Per donor, three plates each were used for CD4 naive and CD4 memory, two for CD8 naive, and one for CD8 memory. The study deeply sequenced blood TCR repertoires of five healthy adults to estimate repertoire size and the extent of clonotype sharing between individuals. Libraries were prepared and TCR repertoires were sequenced by different laboratories using diverse techniques, in order to increase sequencing depth and limit assay-specific biases. Leukapheresis yielded between about 0.9 and 9.5 billion PBMCs per donor. The paper as a whole reports these results and caveats: Because the study included only a small number of donors, the genetic and exposure-history diversity represented was limited. Naive subsets generally had larger estimated clonotype richness than memory subsets did. Pairwise subsampling indicated that sequencing depth was expected to affect the degree of clonotype sharing among donors. Even with the large sequencing depth, rarefaction of the sorted-subset datasets indicated that sequencing was incomplete. Across a few donors, 5% to 6% of naive CD4, approximately 3.6% of naive CD8, 2.3% of memory CD4, and under 0.45% of memory CD8 clonotypes were shared. Higher generation probabilities were observed for clonotypes shared by all four sorted-subset donors than for non-shared clonotypes. Sampling was limited to blood, and TCR repertoires in tissue likely differ from TCR repertoires in blood.

The CDR3 numbers 15 residues from cysteine through phenylalanine. Of the read, only the CDR3 DNA is kept; its 45 bases are in frame from base 1. Looking up the germline V gene yields CDR1 SGHRS and CDR2 YFSETQ. Ends trimmed: V by 4 bases, J by 2 bases; bases unmatched to a gene: 3. The donors were healthy, HIV-negative adults with no recently reported acute infections or vaccinations. All donors were Caucasian adults living in Nashville, Tennessee, USA. CD4+ T cells were enriched by magnetic negative selection, after which naive cells were positively selected on CD45RA and the negative fraction was taken as the memory subset. Blood was obtained by leukapheresis, after which PBMCs were separated by Ficoll-Histopaque density gradient centrifugation and cryopreserved in liquid nitrogen vapor phase. Analytical flow cytometry was used to check the purity and quantity of every magnetically sorted T cell population. Each sorted fraction had its genomic DNA isolated and then quantified by UV absorbance on a Nanodrop 2000c.

Worth noting for this clone: Its antigen has not been determined. No base qualities exist here, and no much larger clone lies one base off it.

TCR CDR3 regions were amplified from genomic DNA by multiplex PCR using the deep immunoSEQ assay. For each cell subset, the extracted genomic DNA was distributed evenly across all wells of several immunoSEQ 96-well plates, and each plate served as one replicate. Each replicate PCR for sorted subsets received about 0.2 ug genomic DNA, equal to 30,000 or so T cell genomes. Purified libraries were quantified with a Qubit 3.0 fluorometer, sized on a Bioanalyzer 2100, and re-quantified with the KAPA Library Quantification kit. A separate single-read 150-cycle Illumina NextSeq 550 flow cell was used to sequence each immunoSEQ 96-well plate. The study's own analysis went as follows. Because the immunoSEQ output included only junctional sequences and no quality scores, the filtering could not be the same as the filtering used for full-length reads. To assign V/J genes and CDR3, sequences were annotated against IMGT germline references using PyIR, a Python wrapper for IgBLAST v1.9. Reads were removed for weak V/J assignments (E-value above 1e-6), missing CDR3, stop codons, out-of-frame junctions, or ambiguous translated residues. V3J clonotypes were defined by identical inferred V gene, J gene, and CDR3 amino acid sequence. Percentage overlap between repertoires was calculated by dividing the number of shared unique clonotypes by the size of the smaller repertoire. RTK rarefaction, the Chao1 estimator, and Recon v2.1 estimates of unobserved clonotypes were used to assess repertoire richness. Generation probabilities were computed with OLGA for all TCRbeta clonotypes obtained by the gDNA method from several donors. TCRdb's version of the immuneACCESS table is confined to in-frame rearrangements and falls short of the full clone set. An unresolved V gene accounts for under half of the shortfall where checked; the remainder is of unknown origin. Clone size and V and J calls were adopted from that table, with D and trimming inferred from the DNA. The sample yields 1.5 million to 1.9 million clones; 95% to 99% were counted once. The ten largest clones represent 0.45% of the sample.

The sample comprised naive CD4+ T cells sorted from blood. What the cell subset or site label conveys for this sample: CD45RA+ positively selected. The receptor was derived from a young man in good health. The receptor chain draws on TRBV5-1 and TRBJ2-6, and 7 junctional nucleotides match TRBD1. The CDR3 is CASSRTGAGANVLTF. The DNA reads TGCGCCAGCAGCAGAACAGGGGCTGGGGCCAACGTCCTGACTTTC.